The TCR beta chain described here comes from a study of shared T cell receptors in the human thymus. The CDR3 consists of 15 residues. Germline CDR1 is SQVTM and CDR2 is ANQGSEA. The V and J ends lost 6 bases and 3 bases, in that order; junction bases with no gene match: 10. Measured with immunoSEQ multiplex PCR; TCRdb has only the in-frame clones, and not every one. The sample has roughly 700,000 clones, more than 75% seen once. These data also formed part of another study, on human thymus T cells. Per that study: Thymic resections from corrective heart surgery supplied the tissue. In thymic and blood repertoires alike, V and J usage looked biased. In unrelated individuals, thymic repertoires overlapped highly, according to related research.

This receptor was obtained from a boy less than two years old with a congenital heart defect. The sample taken for sequencing was thymocytes. The chain carries TRBV29-1 and TRBJ1-4, with 7 bases lining up with TRBD1. The CDR3 loop is CSVAGGGKANEKLFF. CDR3 sequence (DNA): TGCAGCGTGGCTGGAGGGGGCAAAGCTAATGAAAAACTGTTTTTT.